This TCR beta chain was recorded in a study of lymphopenia after photon versus proton radiotherapy. Clones were read by immunoSEQ multiplex PCR, and TCRdb kept only the in-frame ones, dropping some. Of 15,000 or so clones listed, 75% to 90% are singletons. Germline V gives CDR1 LNHNV, CDR2 YYDKDF (reference sequence). V was pared by 0 bases and J by 4 bases, with 15 bases between. This CDR3 comprises 16 residues. Study results and limitations: Photon-treated patients lost naive T cells and TCR diversity; proton-treated stayed stable. Only patients who died were analyzed for survival; proton advantage is unproven. After lymphocyte nadir, photon-treated repertoires showed oligoclonal expansion, especially CD8+ Temra.

On this clone: The antigen is undetermined.

The sequence was collected from a woman aged 55-69 years with cholangiocarcinoma. Some clones in this sample may be carry-over from other donors' samples. Sequencing used peripheral blood, obtained from a patient treated with proton-based radiotherapy. This chain connects TRBV15 to TRBJ1-1; no clear D gene. CDR3 bases: TGTGCCACCAGCAGAGATTTTTTAGCGTTTAGCACTGAAGCTTTCTTT. Encoded protein: CATSRDFLAFSTEAFF.